The present TCR beta chain was sequenced within a study of T-cell memory formation after mild COVID-19. This CDR3 is 12 amino acids long. V gave up 4 bases and J gave up 5 bases, with 9 bases separating them. The V gene's germline CDR1 is SGDLS and CDR2 YYNGEE. TCRdb redid the calling of the 5' RACE reads with MiXCR, one entry per CDR3 protein. This sample has 380,000 or so distinct CDR3 sequences, with roughly an eighth found just once. The chain combines TRBV9 with TRBJ2-5; unclear D gene. The receptor comes from a man aged 18 to 30 who had mild COVID-19 (a few samples of this study predate the infection). Cell type and time point are not known. The specimen sequenced was PBMCs or a T cell subset sorted from them (not recorded which). CDR3 region: CASSPIGETQYF. CDR3 bases: TGTGCCAGCAGCCCGATAGGGGAGACCCAGTACTTC.